Each of the 16 T cell receptor beta chains below was sequenced from the same sample in a study of cytomegalovirus exposure and HLA in healthy donors. Primers for the PCR totalled 60 Vbeta and 13 Jbeta. TCRdb's copy holds only in-frame clones and misses some; the assay was immunoSEQ multiplex PCR. The sample lists just over 60,000 clones, around 87% occurring once. Sequencing was performed on PBMCs. These receptor sequences come from a man aged 18 to 35 in good health and CMV-seronegative.

V usage is TRBV13 and J usage is TRBJ2-1; no definite D call. CDR1 is PRHDT and CDR2 is FYEKMQ in the germline V gene (reference sequence). CDR3 length: 12 amino acids. V dropped 2 bases and J dropped 5 bases, with 4 bases sitting between them. In DNA form, the CDR3 reads TGTGCCAGCAGCTTACTTAACAATGAGCAGTTCTTC. This sequence encodes CASSLLNNEQFF.

Turning to this clone: The junction departs from germline at one end; a sequencing error may be responsible. The chain is built from TRBV15 and TRBJ1-4, with TRBD1 as a possible D gene (6 bases). The CDR3 is 11 residues long. Germline V gene lookup returns CDR1 LNHNV and CDR2 YYDKDF (reference sequence). The CDR3: CATSGVGGATF. CDR3 nucleotides: TGTGCCACCAGCGGAGTAGGGGGAGCCACTTTT.

This rearrangement joins TRBV6-1 to TRBJ2-7, with a weak D call TRBD2 (7 bases). Trimming took off 10 bases at V and 3 bases at J, with 16 bases between the two ends. The CDR3 covers 13 residues. Germline V CDR1 and CDR2: MNHNS, SASEGT. CDR3 region: CATSRGGIYEQYV. The CDR3 bases are TGTGCCACTTCAAGGGGGGGGATCTACGAGCAGTACGTC.

V is TRBV27 and J is TRBJ2-7, with D tentatively TRBD1 (5 bases). Germline V gene lookup returns CDR1 MNHEY and CDR2 SMNVEV (reference sequence). The CDR3 is 13 amino acids. The V end lost 3 bases, the J end lost 3 bases, and 9 bases lay between the germline ends. The CDR3 nucleotides read TGTGCCAGCAGTTTCAGCAGGGACTACGAGCAGTACTTC. Translation: CASSFSRDYEQYF.

This clone was seen a single time. V is TRBV28 and J is TRBJ2-7; 7 bases agree with TRBD2. V lost 2 bases and J lost 0; bases outside the gene matches: 10. The germline gives CDR1 MDHEN, CDR2 SYDVKM. The CDR3 has 17 amino acids. CDR3: CASSLGRWSGVSYEQYF. The CDR3 DNA is TGTGCCAGCAGTTTAGGTCGGTGGAGCGGGGTCTCCTACGAGCAGTACTTC.

The rearrangement joins TRBV21-1 to TRBJ1-6; the table's D call of TRBD1 was not tested on the DNA. TRBV21-1 has pseudogene status. The CDR3 is 16 residues long. The CDR3 spells CASSKPHGQGKPSLHF. Here the CDR3 DNA reads TGTGCCAGCAGCAAACCCCACGGACAGGGAAAACCAAGCCTCCACTTT.

The chain combines TRBV6-1 with TRBJ1-1; tentatively, D is TRBD1 (5 bases). The CDR3 length is 15 residues. The germline CDR1 and CDR2 sequences are MNHNS and SASEGT. V was shortened by 6 bases and J by 5 bases, with 19 bases between the two germline ends. The CDR3 DNA reads as TGTGCCAGCAGAAAGCTTTTACTGGGGGGAACTGAAGCTTTCTTT. Protein sequence: CASRKLLLGGTEAFF.

The chain is built from TRBV4-1 and TRBJ2-1; TRBD1 aligns across 10 bases. The CDR3 extends over 17 amino acids. The V and J ends lost 1 base and 2 bases, in that order; junction bases with no gene match: 5. Per the germline V gene, CDR1 is MGHRA and CDR2 is YSYEKL. CDR3 in amino acids: CASSQAPGTGAYNEQFF. CDR3 DNA sequence: TGCGCCAGCAGCCAAGCACCTGGGACAGGGGCCTACAATGAGCAGTTCTTC.

The CDR3 protein is CASSLKFAGKQLPTYEQYF. The CDR3, as DNA: TGTGCCAGCAGCTTAAAGTTCGCCGGCAAACAGCTGCCCACCTACGAGCAGTACTTC. The V and J genes are TRBV7-8 and TRBJ2-7; D unresolved. The length of the CDR3 is 19 residues. The V gene lost 2 bases and the J gene lost 2 bases, with 25 bases spanning the gap. The germline gives CDR1 SGHVS, CDR2 FQNEAQ.

This clone was recorded only once. The CDR3 reads CASSASVSTDTQYF. The DNA for the CDR3 is TGTGCCAGCAGTGCCAGCGTCAGCACAGATACGCAGTATTTT. The rearrangement joins TRBV2 to TRBJ2-3; D not certain. The length of the CDR3 is 14 residues. Trimming removed 4 bases at V and 0 bases at J, with 8 bases between. Germline assignment: CDR1 SNHLY and CDR2 FYNNEI.

In its sample, this clone was seen once. The chain couples TRBV27 to TRBJ1-2, with D possibly TRBD1 on 5 matching bases. This CDR3 region has 14 residues. Germline V lookup: CDR1 MNHEY, CDR2 SMNVEV (reference sequence). The ends were cut back, 2 bases at V and 3 bases at J, with 10 bases in the middle. The CDR3 region has the DNA TGTGCCAGCAGTTTAGCGGGGCGCGACTATGGCTACACCTTC. Translating it yields CASSLAGRDYGYTF.

The chain couples TRBV19 to TRBJ1-1, with D uncertain. V was cut by 5 bases and J by 7 bases, with 20 bases left in between. The CDR3 extends over 15 amino acids. Germline CDR1 is LNHDA and CDR2 is SQIVND (reference sequence). The CDR3 here is CASSLPGRGLGEAFF. The CDR3 nucleotides are TGTGCCAGTAGTCTTCCTGGGCGGGGATTGGGTGAAGCTTTCTTT. Combining the CDR3 with reference TRBV19 and TRBJ1-1 gives the whole variable domain DGGITQSPKYLFRKEGQNVTLSCEQNLNHDAMYWYRQDPGQGLRLIYYSQIVNDFQKGDIAEGYSVSREKKESFPLTVTSAQKNPTAFYLCASSLPGRGLGEAFFGQGTRLTVV.

The chain is built from TRBV10-1 and TRBJ1-1; D call uncertain. The germline CDR1 and CDR2 sequences are WNHNN and SYGVQD (reference sequence). This CDR3 contains 13 residues. The V and J ends lost 3 bases and 1 base respectively, with 6 bases between them. For the CDR3, the DNA is TGCGCCAGCAGTGAATCCGGGAACACTGAAGCTTTCTTT. Amino acid sequence: CASSESGNTEAFF.

The rearrangement uses TRBV7-9 and TRBJ1-1; 7 bases match TRBD1. This CDR3 has 15 residues. With 3 bases clipped from V and 4 bases from J, the junction kept 8 bases outside the gene matches. Germline V lookup: CDR1 SEHNR, CDR2 FQNEAQ (reference sequence). The DNA of the CDR3 is TGTGCCAGCAGCTTCCCCAGGGGGTTGAGCACTGAAGCTTTCTTT. Translation: CASSFPRGLSTEAFF.

This chain connects TRBV10-1 to TRBJ1-1; the match to TRBD1 covers 7 bases. Trimming took 3 bases from V and 0 from J; bases not matched to a gene: 1. This CDR3 region has 14 residues. Germline CDR1 reads WNHNN; CDR2 reads SYGVQD (reference sequence). This chain's CDR3 is CASSEGGMNTEAFF. CDR3 sequence (DNA): TGCGCCAGCAGTGAAGGGGGCATGAACACTGAAGCTTTCTTT.

The V call is TRBV18, the J call TRBJ1-5; 10 bases are shared with TRBD1. The V gene end was trimmed by 2 bases and the J gene end by 7 bases; junction bases not matched to a gene: 5. There are 15 residues in the CDR3. Per germline, CDR1 KGHSH and CDR2 LQKENI. The CDR3 DNA is TGTGCCAGCTCACCAGGGGACAGGGGAGAACAGCCCCAGCATTTT. It is translated as CASSPGDRGEQPQHF.